Below, 18 T cell receptor beta chains from the same sample are listed, as sequenced in a study of cytomegalovirus exposure and HLA in healthy donors (dated by TCRdb to the late 2010s). Libraries were prepared through the immunoSEQ multiplex PCR assay. For the multiplex PCR, a mixture combining 60 forward primers for TCR Vbeta segments and 13 reverse primers for TCR Jbeta segments was used. As stored in TCRdb, this immuneACCESS dataset retains in-frame rearrangements with V and J assigned. A fraction of the clones does not appear; measured against another copy, unresolved V genes explain less than half of the discrepancy, and the remainder lacks a known reason. The table for this sample records about 65,000 clones. The ten largest clones capture roughly 15% of the sample. Sequencing was performed on PBMCs. The receptors were gathered from a boy between 10 and 17 years old in good health and CMV-seronegative.

The chain recombines TRBV30 with TRBJ1-2; D is perhaps TRBD1 (5 bases). CDR1 is GTSNPN, CDR2 SVGIG, per germline (reference sequence). V was clipped by 2 bases and J by 1 base, with 14 bases between them. The length of the CDR3 is 15 residues. This CDR3 reads CAWSLGESSNYGYTF. The CDR3 region has the DNA TGTGCCTGGAGTCTAGGGGAAAGTAGTAACTATGGCTACACCTTC.

The chain combines TRBV9 with TRBJ2-1; 8 bases map to TRBD1. The germline gives CDR1 SGDLS, CDR2 YYNGEE. Losses at the gene ends were 4 bases for V and 9 bases for J; bases not matched to a gene: 6. The CDR3 consists of 13 residues. The CDR3 region has the DNA TGTGCCAGCAGCCCCGAACAGGGGGGTGAGCAGTTCTTC. Protein sequence: CASSPEQGGEQFF.

J is TRBJ2-1 and V is TRBV11-2; 8 bases agree with TRBD1. This CDR3 is built from 16 residues. Unmatched junction bases numbered 8, after V lost 4 bases and J lost 3 bases. Germline V gene data show CDR1 as SGHAT and CDR2 as FQNNGV. CDR3 protein: CASSSLDRGVYNEQFF. CDR3 DNA: TGTGCCAGCAGCTCCCTCGACAGGGGAGTCTACAATGAGCAGTTCTTC.

The chain joins TRBV6-5 to TRBJ1-1; the D is unclear. Trimming removed 2 bases at V and 6 bases at J, with 13 bases between. This CDR3 comprises 14 residues. Per germline, CDR1 MNHEY and CDR2 SVGAGI. CDR3 sequence reads: CASSYPGSGAEAFF. The CDR3 DNA is TGTGCCAGCAGTTACCCTGGCAGCGGCGCTGAAGCTTTCTTT.

V gene TRBV5-1 combines with J gene TRBJ2-1; 7 nucleotides align to TRBD2. J was trimmed by 0 bases and V by 1 base; bases with no gene match: 7. The CDR3 loop spans 17 amino acids. Germline lookup yields CDR1 SGHRS and CDR2 YFSETQ. CDR3 coding DNA: TGCGCCAGCAGCTTGACTTCCGGGGGGAGCTCCTACAATGAGCAGTTCTTC. This translates into CASSLTSGGSSYNEQFF.

The chain couples TRBV19 to TRBJ1-5; the match to TRBD1 covers 9 bases. Losses at the gene ends were 6 bases for V and 5 bases for J; bases not matched to a gene: 2. CDR3 length: 13 residues. The germline V gene encodes CDR1 LNHDA and CDR2 SQIVND (reference sequence). The CDR3 here is CASSRTGDQPQHF. CDR3 coding DNA: TGTGCCAGTAGCCGGACAGGGGATCAGCCCCAGCATTTT.

The chain carries TRBV7-2 and TRBJ2-7; D not certain. Germline V gives CDR1 SGHTA, CDR2 FQGNSA. V shed 2 bases and J shed 5 bases, with 10 bases lying between them. The CDR3 is 13 amino acids. CDR3 residues: CASSLKQVHEQYF. CDR3 DNA sequence: TGTGCCAGCAGCTTAAAGCAGGTACACGAGCAGTACTTC.

V usage is TRBV13 and J usage is TRBJ1-6; D perhaps matches TRBD1 (6 bases). Germline V gives CDR1 PRHDT, CDR2 FYEKMQ (reference sequence). The V gene lost 4 bases and the J gene lost 10 bases, with 17 bases spanning the gap. This CDR3 region has 15 residues. This chain's CDR3 is CASSSQRGKGSPLHF. The CDR3 nucleotides read TGTGCCAGCAGCTCCCAAAGGGGGAAGGGATCACCCCTCCACTTT.

The chain employs TRBV4-1 and TRBJ1-1; D uncertain. The CDR3 is 14 amino acids. CDR1 is MGHRA and CDR2 is YSYEKL in the germline V gene. V lost 2 bases and J lost 10, with 17 bases in between. The CDR3 spells CASSQPLGEGRAFF. DNA of the CDR3: TGCGCCAGCAGCCAACCCCTGGGAGAGGGAAGAGCTTTCTTT.

V and J are TRBV30 and TRBJ1-5; the D is unclear. Germline CDR1 and CDR2: GTSNPN and SVGIG (reference sequence). This CDR3 has 15 residues. Trimming left V 0 bases short and J 4 bases short, with 13 bases between. The CDR3 sequence: CAWSVNFGVNQPQHF. As DNA, the CDR3 is TGTGCCTGGAGTGTTAATTTCGGGGTTAATCAGCCCCAGCATTTT.

The V call is TRBV10-3, the J call TRBJ2-7, with D perhaps TRBD1 (5 bases). The CDR3 extends over 12 amino acids. Trimming removed 2 bases at V and 4 bases at J, with 6 bases between. CDR1 and CDR2 from the germline V gene are ENHRY and SYGVKD. The CDR3: CAISERGYEQYF. The DNA of the CDR3 is TGTGCCATCAGTGAGAGGGGATACGAGCAGTACTTC.

The chain couples TRBV7-9 to TRBJ2-1; D unresolved. Germline V CDR1 and CDR2: SEHNR, FQNEAQ (reference sequence). The ends were cut back, 8 bases at V and 15 bases at J, with 20 bases in the middle. The CDR3 covers 12 residues. CDR3 residues: CASGGGAPPMFF. The CDR3 region has the DNA TGTGCCAGCGGCGGCGGAGCTCCGCCTATGTTCTTC. Full variable domain (remainder filled in from reference TRBV7-9 and TRBJ2-1): DTGVSQNPRHKITKRGQNVTFRCDPISEHNRLYWYRQTLGQGPEFLTYFQNEAQLEKSRLLSDRFSAERPKGSFSTLEIQRTEQGDSAMYLCASGGGAPPMFFGPGTRLTVL.

The chain joins TRBV6-1 to TRBJ2-7; 7 nucleotides agree with TRBD2. CDR1 MNHNS and CDR2 SASEGT come from the germline V gene. The length of the CDR3 is 17 residues. V shed 2 bases, J shed 4 bases, and the junction held 14 bases outside the gene matches. The CDR3, as DNA: TGTGCCAGCAGTGAAAGGTGGGGGGGACGGGCGGTATACGAGCAGTACTTC. Its translation: CASSERWGGRAVYEQYF.

As for this clone: The junction departs from the called germline gene at one end, perhaps through a read error. The V call is TRBV6-1, the J call TRBJ1-2; the match to TRBD1 covers 10 bases. Germline lookup yields CDR1 MNHNS and CDR2 SASEGT. CDR3 length equals 18 residues. CDR3 coding DNA: TGTGCCAGCAGTCAAGCCGCCCACGACAGGGGGCACAACTATGGCTACACCTTC. This sequence encodes CASSQAAHDRGHNYGYTF.

With respect to this clone: Other DNA sequences in the same sample also yield this CDR3. The rearrangement uses TRBV18 and TRBJ1-4; D is uncertain. The CDR3 has 12 amino acids. The germline CDR1 and CDR2 sequences are KGHSH and LQKENI. V was shortened by 6 bases and J by 7 bases, with 9 bases between the two germline ends. The chain's CDR3 is CASSPRGEKLFF. Written as DNA, the CDR3 is TGTGCCAGCTCGCCGCGAGGTGAAAAACTGTTTTTT.

The V and J genes are TRBV2 and TRBJ2-3; perhaps TRBD1 as D (5 bases). The V gene lost 4 bases and the J gene lost 2 bases, with 7 bases spanning the gap. CDR1 is SNHLY and CDR2 is FYNNEI in the germline V gene. The CDR3 consists of 13 residues. CDR3 in amino acids: CASSGQSTDTQYF. The CDR3 DNA follows: TGTGCCAGCAGTGGACAGTCCACAGATACGCAGTATTTT.

V usage is TRBV27 and J usage is TRBJ1-1; D uncertain. V was clipped by 4 bases and J by 0 bases, with 12 bases between them. Germline V gene data show CDR1 as MNHEY and CDR2 as SMNVEV (reference sequence). This CDR3 contains 15 residues. DNA for the CDR3: TGTGCCAGCAGTTCCTATGCGGGAATGAACACTGAAGCTTTCTTT. Encoded protein: CASSSYAGMNTEAFF.

The gene calls are TRBV6-5 and TRBJ1-2, with 8 bases lining up with TRBD1. Germline CDR1 MNHEY, CDR2 SVGAGI. CDR3 length equals 15 residues. The V and J ends lost 6 bases and 0 bases, in that order; junction bases with no gene match: 6. CDR3 in amino acids: CASSPGQATNYGYTF. In DNA form, the CDR3 reads TGTGCCAGCAGCCCGGGACAGGCAACTAACTATGGCTACACCTTC.